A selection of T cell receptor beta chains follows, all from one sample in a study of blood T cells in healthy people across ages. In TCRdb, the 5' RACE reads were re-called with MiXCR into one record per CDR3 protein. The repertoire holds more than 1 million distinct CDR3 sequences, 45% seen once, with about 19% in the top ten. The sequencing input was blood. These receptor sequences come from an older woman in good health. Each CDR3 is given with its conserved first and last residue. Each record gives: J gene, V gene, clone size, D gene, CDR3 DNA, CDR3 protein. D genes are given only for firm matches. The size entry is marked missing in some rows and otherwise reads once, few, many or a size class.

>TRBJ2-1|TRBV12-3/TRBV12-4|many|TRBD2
TGTGCCAGCAGTCCTGCCGGGCTAGCGGGTTACAATGAGCAGTTCTTC
CASSPAGLAGYNEQFF
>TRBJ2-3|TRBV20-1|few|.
TGCAGTGCTAGGCCTACAGGGAAGGGAGGCACAGATACGCAGTATTTT
CSARPTGKGGTDTQYF
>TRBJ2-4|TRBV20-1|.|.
TGCAGTGCTAGAGGGGACGGCGTAGCCAAAAACATTCAGTACTTC
CSARGDGVAKNIQYF
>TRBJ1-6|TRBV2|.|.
TGTGCCAGCAGTGTTGACTATAATTCACCCCTCCACTTT
CASSVDYNSPLHF
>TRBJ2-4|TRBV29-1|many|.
TGCAGCGTTTCCCTGGCCAAAAACATTCAGTACTTC
CSVSLAKNIQYF
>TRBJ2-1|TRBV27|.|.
TGTGCCAGCACCGACCCCCGTCTCTTGGGGCCCTACAATGAGCAGTTCTTC
CASTDPRLLGPYNEQFF
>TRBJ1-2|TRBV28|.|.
TGTGCCAGCAGAGATCCACAGGTAAAGCCCGGCTACACCTTC
CASRDPQVKPGYTF
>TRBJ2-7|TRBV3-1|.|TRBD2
TGTGCCAGCAGCCCTAGCGGGAGGGACCACGAGCAGTACTTC
CASSPSGRDHEQYF
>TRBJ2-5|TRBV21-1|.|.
TGTGCCAGCCCACGTATCGGCGACAGAGCAGAGACCCAGTACTTC
CASPRIGDRAETQYF
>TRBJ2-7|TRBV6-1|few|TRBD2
TGTGCCAGCAGTGAATATTGGACTAGCGGGACTTACGAGCAGTACTTC
CASSEYWTSGTYEQYF
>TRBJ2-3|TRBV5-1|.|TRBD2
TGCGCCAGCAGACCTAGCGGGAGGTGGGCAGATACGCAGTATTTT
CASRPSGRWADTQYF
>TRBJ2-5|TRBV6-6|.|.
TGTGCCAGCAGTTACTACAGCGGAGAGACCCAGTACTTC
CASSYYSGETQYF
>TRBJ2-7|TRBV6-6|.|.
TGTGCCAGCAGTTATAAAATCGACTTCTCCTACGAGCAGTACTTC
CASSYKIDFSYEQYF
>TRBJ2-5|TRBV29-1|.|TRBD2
TGCAGCGTTTCAATGGGGAGGGGTCAAGAGACCCAGTACTTC
CSVSMGRGQETQYF
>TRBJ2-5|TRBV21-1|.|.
TGTGCCAGCAGCGAGCCCACGGGACTAGCGTATCAAGAGACCCAGTACTTC
CASSEPTGLAYQETQYF
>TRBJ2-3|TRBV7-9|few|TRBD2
TGTGCCAGCAGCTTGACTAGCGGGAATACGCAGTATTTT
CASSLTSGNTQYF
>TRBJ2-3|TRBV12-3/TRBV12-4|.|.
TGTGCCAGCAGTTTAGGGGGGTGGGGGATAAGCACAGATACGCAGTATTTT
CASSLGGWGISTDTQYF
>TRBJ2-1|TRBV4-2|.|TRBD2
TGTGCCAGCAGCCATACATCGGGGGCCCGGGGGGGCAATGAGCAGTTCTTC
CASSHTSGARGGNEQFF
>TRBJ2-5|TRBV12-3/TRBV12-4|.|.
TGTGCCAGCAGTTTGGTTTTCGGCGGAGAGACCCAGTACTTC
CASSLVFGGETQYF
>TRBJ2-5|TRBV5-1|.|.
TGCGCCAGCAGCCCAAATACTCGACAGCAAGAGACCCAGTACTTC
CASSPNTRQQETQYF
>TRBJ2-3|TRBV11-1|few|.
TGTGCCAGCAGCGGTGAAGCAGCAGGATCCACAGATACGCAGTATTTT
CASSGEAAGSTDTQYF
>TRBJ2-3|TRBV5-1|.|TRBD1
TGCGCCAGCAGCTCGGACAGGTTCACAGATACGCAGTATTTT
CASSSDRFTDTQYF
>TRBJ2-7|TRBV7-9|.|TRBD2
TGTGCCAGCAGCTCCTTCCTCGCCGGGACTAGCGGCGAGCAGTACTTC
CASSSFLAGTSGEQYF
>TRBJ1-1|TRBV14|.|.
TGTGCCAGCAGCCATCGTACATTAGGAAACACTGAAGCTTTCTTT
CASSHRTLGNTEAFF
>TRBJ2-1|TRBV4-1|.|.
TGCGCCAGCAGCCAAGTTCAAGCCTCCTACAATGAGCAGTTCTTC
CASSQVQASYNEQFF
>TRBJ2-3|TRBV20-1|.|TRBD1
TGCAGTGCTAGTCGGACAGGGGAGACAGATACGCAGTATTTT
CSASRTGETDTQYF
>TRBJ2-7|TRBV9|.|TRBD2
TGTGCCAGCAGCGTAGGGTGGACTAGCGGCTACAAGCAGTACTTC
CASSVGWTSGYKQYF
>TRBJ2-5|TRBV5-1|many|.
TGCGCCAGCAGCTTGGGCAGGGGCGCTCAAGAGACCCAGTACTTC
CASSLGRGAQETQYF
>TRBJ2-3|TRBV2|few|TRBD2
TGTGCCAGCAGGGGACTTAGCGGGAGGTCGACAGATACGCAGTATTTT
CASRGLSGRSTDTQYF
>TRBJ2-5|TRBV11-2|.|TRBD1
TGTGCCAGCAGCTTACGCCGCGCAGGGGGCGAGGAGACCCAGTACTTC
CASSLRRAGGEETQYF
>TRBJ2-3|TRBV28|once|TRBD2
TGTGCCAGCAGTCCGGCTAGCGGGAGATCCGTGCAGCAGTATTTT
CASSPASGRSVQQYF
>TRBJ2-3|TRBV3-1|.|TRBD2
TGTGCCAGCAGCCAAGCGGGACTAGTGGTCACAGATACGCAGTATTTT
CASSQAGLVVTDTQYF
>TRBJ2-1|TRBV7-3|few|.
TGTGCCAGCAGCGCAAGGGGGAGTTGGCCCAATGAGCAGTTCTTC
CASSARGSWPNEQFF
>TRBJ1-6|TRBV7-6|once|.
TGTGCCAGCAGCTTAACCATCCGGGGCCCGAATTCACCCCTCCACTTT
CASSLTIRGPNSPLHF
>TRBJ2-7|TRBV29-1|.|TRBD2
TGCAGTGTTGTTGGTCTGGCGGGAGGGCCAGGGATCCCCTCCTACAATGAGCAGTACTTC
CSVVGLAGGPGIPSYNEQYF
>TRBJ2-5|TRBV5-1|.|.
TGCGCCAGCAGCCAAACAGGAACGCCTAAAGAGACCCAGTACTTC
CASSQTGTPKETQYF
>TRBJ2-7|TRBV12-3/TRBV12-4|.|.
TGTGCCAGCAGTTTACAACTCTACGAGCAGTGCTTC
CASSLQLYEQCF
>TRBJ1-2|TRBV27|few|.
TGTGCCAGCAGTTCTGGACGGAATTTTCTTAGCTACACCTTC
CASSSGRNFLSYTF
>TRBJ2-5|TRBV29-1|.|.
TGCAGCGTTTCTCAGCCCCAAGAGACCCAGTACTTC
CSVSQPQETQYF
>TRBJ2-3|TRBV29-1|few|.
TGCAGCGTTGATTGGCAGGGGGAGGCGCAGTATTTT
CSVDWQGEAQYF
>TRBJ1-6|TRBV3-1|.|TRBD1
TGTGCCAGCAGCCAAACATCCGGGACAGGGGATTCACCCCTCCACTTT
CASSQTSGTGDSPLHF
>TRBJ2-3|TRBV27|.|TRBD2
TGTGCCAGCAGTTGGGGACTAGCGAGCTTCACAGATACGCAGTATTTT
CASSWGLASFTDTQYF